This TCR beta chain was captured by sequencing in a study of T cells in localized non-small cell lung cancer (dated by TCRdb to about 2020). For the wider study: The study analyzed T cell repertoires of roughly 220 early-stage NSCLC patients, comparing tumors and uninvolved tumor-adjacent lungs. All 230 or so NSCLC patients in the cohort were treatment-naive and had localized lung tumors that were resected. Of the NSCLC patients, about 130 were male and approximately 99 were female, and the mean age was roughly 61 years.

The immunoSEQ Assay was used to sequence TCR beta CDR3 regions from DNA. In the source study's methods: T cell density was computed as TCR beta template counts normalized to usable DNA estimated by amplifying housekeeping genes. Richness was estimated with the preseqR package, extrapolating to 400,000 templates for PBMC samples and 120,000 templates for tissue samples. Clonality was defined as one minus Pielou's evenness. Tissue-enriched TCRs were identified through differential abundance testing performed on productive amino-acid clonotypes, with a minimum total count of 5 and an alpha of 0.1. The Jaccard Index and the Morisita Overlap Index were used to measure repertoire overlap between compartments. GLIPH grouped TCR beta CDR3s together with public tetramer-defined viral CDR3s, and a viral motif had to include at least three viral sequences and also show V-gene enrichment. TCRdb obtained this table from immuneACCESS and retained in-frame rearrangements with V and J assigned. These tables miss some clones; where compared with another copy, unresolved V genes account for less than half of the shortfall, and the remainder is unexplained. Clone size and the V and J calls come from that table; the DNA yielded D and trimming. The sample table shows tens of thousands of clones, and roughly four fifths are seen once. The ten largest clones take up just under 20% of the sample.

At diagnosis, peripheral blood, uninvolved tumor-adjacent lung and tumor were collected and stored as a combination of fresh-frozen and FFPE material. Blood samples were analyzed as peripheral blood mononuclear cells for TCR repertoire profiling. Paper-wide results and their limitations: Of the top 100 tumor clones, a median of roughly 57 were detected in paired uninvolved adjacent lung; about 26 were also among that lung's top 100. The highest T cell clonality was observed in uninvolved tumor-adjacent lung, where clonality exceeded that of tumor, suggesting that antigenic responses were more focused in uninvolved tumor-adjacent lung. Because multi-region sequencing of the tumors was not done, intratumor heterogeneity could not be ruled out. Because the study design was exploratory, TCR variables were selected using unadjusted p-values without false-discovery rate correction. Higher blood T cell density associated with longer overall survival, while higher adjacent-lung clonality associated with shorter survival.

From the cysteine through the phenylalanine, the CDR3 covers 14 amino acids. Only the CDR3 portion is preserved as DNA: 42 bases, with reading frame beginning at the first base. The V and J ends are trimmed by 4 bases and 0 bases, leaving 7 bases between them. Taken from the germline V gene (reference sequence), the CDR1 and CDR2 loops are MNHNY and SVGAGI. Remarks on this clone: Its antigen is unknown. No qualities accompany the bases; no much larger clone lies one base away.

The sequencing here drew on peripheral blood, taken before any cancer treatment. The chain uses TRBV6-6 and TRBJ1-3, and perhaps TRBD1 as D gene, on 6 matching bases. The receptor was isolated from a female donor at least 60 years old with stage II squamous cell lung carcinoma. The CDR3 region reads CASSWDTSGNTIYF. The bases are TGTGCCAGCAGTTGGGACACCTCTGGAAACACCATATATTTT.